The clone carrying this TCR beta chain was seen a handful of times. This sample was taken from a study of human T cells and chemical hapten exposure. Overall study: The study patch tested 0.01% DPC on the upper back and read results at 6 days. Enrolled patients were predominantly female and had alopecia areata, totalis or universalis.

What the library attached to individual cDNA molecules were unique molecular identifiers. TCRdb fed the RACE reads into MiXCR, producing one record per CDR3 protein. Counted here are more than 250,000 distinct CDR3 sequences, just under 8% occurring once; the ten biggest clones make up 0.9% to 1.5%. Germline V CDR1 and CDR2: SGHNT, YENEEA. V shed 8 bases and J shed 4 bases, with 14 bases lying between them. The CDR3 length is 13 residues. Time point meaning: pre-sensitization, week 0. Treatment reported: therapeutic diphenylcyclopropenone sensitization with weekly scalp DPC. This specimen was whole blood, taken in connection with sensitization to the hapten diphenylcyclopropenone (DPC). This receptor was obtained from a man between 18 and 35 years old with alopecia areata. Some clones in this sample may be carry-over from other donors' samples. The chain couples TRBV11-3 to TRBJ1-1; perhaps TRBD1 as D (6 bases). Written as DNA, the CDR3 is TGTGCCAGCTCAGGGGCTCGGGGCACTGAAGCTTTCTTT. It yields the protein CASSGARGTEAFF.